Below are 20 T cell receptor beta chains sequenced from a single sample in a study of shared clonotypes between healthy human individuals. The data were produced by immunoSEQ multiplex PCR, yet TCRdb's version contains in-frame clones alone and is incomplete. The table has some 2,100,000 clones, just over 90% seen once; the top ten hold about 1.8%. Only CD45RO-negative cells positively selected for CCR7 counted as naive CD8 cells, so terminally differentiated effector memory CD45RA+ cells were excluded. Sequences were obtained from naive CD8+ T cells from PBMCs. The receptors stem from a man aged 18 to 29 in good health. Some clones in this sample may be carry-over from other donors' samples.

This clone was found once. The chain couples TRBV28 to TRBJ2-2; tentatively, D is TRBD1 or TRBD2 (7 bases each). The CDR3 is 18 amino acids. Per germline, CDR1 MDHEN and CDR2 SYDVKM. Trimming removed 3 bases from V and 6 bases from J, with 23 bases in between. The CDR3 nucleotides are TGTGCCAGCAGTTTCGGGGCAGGGGGAGGGGTATCCGCCGGGGAGCTGTTTTTT. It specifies CASSFGAGGGVSAGELFF.

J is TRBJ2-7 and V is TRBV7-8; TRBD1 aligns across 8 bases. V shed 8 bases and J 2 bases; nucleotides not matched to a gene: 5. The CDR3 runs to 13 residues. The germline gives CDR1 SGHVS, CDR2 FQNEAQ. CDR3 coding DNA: TGTGCCAGCGCCCAGGGGGCTGCCTACGAGCAGTACTTC. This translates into CASAQGAAYEQYF.

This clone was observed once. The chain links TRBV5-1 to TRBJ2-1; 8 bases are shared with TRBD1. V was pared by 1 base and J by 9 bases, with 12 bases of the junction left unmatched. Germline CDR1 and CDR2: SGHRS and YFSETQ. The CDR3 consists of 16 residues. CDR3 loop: CASSLLIDRGRGEQFF. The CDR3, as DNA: TGCGCCAGCAGCTTGTTGATCGACAGGGGCCGCGGTGAGCAGTTCTTC.

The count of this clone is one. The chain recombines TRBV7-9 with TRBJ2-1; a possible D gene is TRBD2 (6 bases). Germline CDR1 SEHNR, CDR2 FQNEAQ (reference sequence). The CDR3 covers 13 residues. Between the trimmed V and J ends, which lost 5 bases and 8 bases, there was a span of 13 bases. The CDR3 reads CASSTLWGDEQFF. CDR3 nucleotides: TGTGCCAGCAGCACCCTTTGGGGGGATGAGCAGTTCTTC. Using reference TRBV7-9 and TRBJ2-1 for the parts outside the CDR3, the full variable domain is DTGVSQNPRHKITKRGQNVTFRCDPISEHNRLYWYRQTLGQGPEFLTYFQNEAQLEKSRLLSDRFSAERPKGSFSTLEIQRTEQGDSAMYLCASSTLWGDEQFFGPGTRLTVL.

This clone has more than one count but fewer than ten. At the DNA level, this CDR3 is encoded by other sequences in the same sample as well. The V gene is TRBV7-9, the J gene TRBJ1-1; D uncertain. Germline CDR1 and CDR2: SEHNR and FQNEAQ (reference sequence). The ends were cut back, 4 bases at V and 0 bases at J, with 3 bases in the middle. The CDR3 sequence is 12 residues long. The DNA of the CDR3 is TGTGCCAGCAGCTCAATGAACACTGAAGCTTTCTTT. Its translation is CASSSMNTEAFF.

CDR3 amino acids: CASSQSTVTFSGGTQYF. The CDR3 DNA sequence: TGCGCCAGCAGTCAGTCTACGGTGACTTTCTCGGGCGGTACGCAGTATTTT. This rearrangement joins TRBV23-1 to TRBJ2-3; D unresolved. TRBV23-1 is assigned to the ORF class and has an uncertain function. This CDR3 is built from 17 residues. Trimming took off 3 bases at V and 8 bases at J, with 24 bases between the two ends.

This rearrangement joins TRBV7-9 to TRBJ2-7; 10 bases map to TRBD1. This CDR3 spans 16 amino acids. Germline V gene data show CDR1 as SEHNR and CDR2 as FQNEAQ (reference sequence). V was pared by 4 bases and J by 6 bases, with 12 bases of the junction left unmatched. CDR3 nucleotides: TGTGCCAGCAGCTCCCTTGTAGGGACAGGGGAGGCCGAGCAGTACTTC. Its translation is CASSSLVGTGEAEQYF.

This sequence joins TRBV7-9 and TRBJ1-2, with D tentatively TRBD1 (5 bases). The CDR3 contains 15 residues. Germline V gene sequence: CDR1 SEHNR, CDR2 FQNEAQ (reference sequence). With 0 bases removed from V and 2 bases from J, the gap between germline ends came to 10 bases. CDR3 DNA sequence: TGTGCCAGCAGCTTAGCAAATCAGGGAAACTATGGCTACACCTTC. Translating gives CASSLANQGNYGYTF.

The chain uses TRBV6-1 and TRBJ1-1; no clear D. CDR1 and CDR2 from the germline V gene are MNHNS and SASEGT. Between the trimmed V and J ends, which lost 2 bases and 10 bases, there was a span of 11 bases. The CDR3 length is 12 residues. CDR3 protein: CASSEREYVAFF. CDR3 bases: TGTGCCAGCAGTGAACGCGAGTACGTAGCTTTCTTT.

The CDR3 spells CASSFGTRYNEQFF. For the CDR3, the DNA is TGTGCCAGCAGTTTCGGGACTAGGTACAATGAGCAGTTCTTC. The chain recombines TRBV28 with TRBJ2-1, with 8 bases matching TRBD2. The germline V gene has CDR1 MDHEN and CDR2 SYDVKM. The V gene end was trimmed by 3 bases and the J gene end by 4 bases; junction bases not matched to a gene: 2. This CDR3 region has 14 residues.

The CDR3 reads CASSAQSYNEQFF. Written as DNA, the CDR3 is TGTGCCAGCAGCGCCCAGTCCTACAATGAGCAGTTCTTC. The rearrangement joins TRBV13 to TRBJ2-1, with no clear D. The CDR3 is 13 residues long. V was pared by 5 bases and J by 1 base, with 6 bases between. From germline, CDR1 is PRHDT and CDR2 FYEKMQ (reference sequence).

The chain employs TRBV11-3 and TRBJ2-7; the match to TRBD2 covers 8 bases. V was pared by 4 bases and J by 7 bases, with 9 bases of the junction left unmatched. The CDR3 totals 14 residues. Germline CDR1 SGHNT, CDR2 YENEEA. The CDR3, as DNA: TGTGCCAGCAGCTACCGGGGGGGCCGTCCGGAGCAGTACTTC. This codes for CASSYRGGRPEQYF.

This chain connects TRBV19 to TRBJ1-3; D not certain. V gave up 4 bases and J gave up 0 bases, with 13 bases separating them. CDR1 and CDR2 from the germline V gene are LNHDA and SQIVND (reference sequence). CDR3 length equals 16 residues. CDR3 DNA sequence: TGTGCCAGTAGTACACCAACAAGATCCTCTGGAAACACCATATATTTT. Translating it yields CASSTPTRSSGNTIYF.

CDR3 sequence reads: CASSERYLGLAGYNEQFF. The CDR3 coding sequence is TGTGCCAGCAGTGAAAGGTATCTGGGACTAGCGGGATACAATGAGCAGTTCTTC. This chain connects TRBV6-1 to TRBJ2-1, with 13 bases that match TRBD2. The CDR3 is 18 amino acids. Germline values: CDR1 MNHNS, CDR2 SASEGT. The V and J ends lost 2 bases and 4 bases, in that order; junction bases with no gene match: 8.

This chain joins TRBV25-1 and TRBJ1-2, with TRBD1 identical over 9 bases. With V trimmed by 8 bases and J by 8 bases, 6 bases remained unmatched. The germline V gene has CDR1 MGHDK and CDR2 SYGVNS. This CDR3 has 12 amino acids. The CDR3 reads CASGNRGQGYTF. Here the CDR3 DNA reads TGTGCCAGCGGGAACAGGGGGCAGGGCTACACCTTC.

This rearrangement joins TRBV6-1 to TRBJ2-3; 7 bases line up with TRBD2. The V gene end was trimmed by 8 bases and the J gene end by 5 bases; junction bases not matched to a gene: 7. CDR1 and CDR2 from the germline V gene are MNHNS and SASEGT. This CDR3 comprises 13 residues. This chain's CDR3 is CASWSGGGDTQYF. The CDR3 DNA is TGTGCCAGCTGGTCGGGAGGCGGAGATACGCAGTATTTT.

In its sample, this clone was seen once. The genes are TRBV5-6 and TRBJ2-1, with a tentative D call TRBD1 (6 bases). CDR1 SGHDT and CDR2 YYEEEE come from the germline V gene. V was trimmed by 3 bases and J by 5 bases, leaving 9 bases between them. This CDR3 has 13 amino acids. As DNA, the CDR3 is TGTGCCAGCAGCTCACAGGGTCACAATGAGCAGTTCTTC. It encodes CASSSQGHNEQFF.

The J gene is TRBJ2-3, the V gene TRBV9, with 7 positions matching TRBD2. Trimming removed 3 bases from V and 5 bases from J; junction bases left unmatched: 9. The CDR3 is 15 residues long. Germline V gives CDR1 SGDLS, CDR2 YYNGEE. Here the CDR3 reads CASSANGRRIDTQYF. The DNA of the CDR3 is TGTGCCAGCAGCGCCAACGGGAGGCGGATAGATACGCAGTATTTT.

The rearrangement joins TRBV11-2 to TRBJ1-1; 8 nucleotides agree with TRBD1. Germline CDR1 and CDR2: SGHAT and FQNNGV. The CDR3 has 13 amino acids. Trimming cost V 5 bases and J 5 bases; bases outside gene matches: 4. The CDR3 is CASSLRQGTEAFF. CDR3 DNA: TGTGCCAGCAGCCTAAGACAGGGGACTGAAGCTTTCTTT.

The CDR3 here is CASSLAERDKYF. CDR3 DNA: TGTGCCAGCAGCTTAGCCGAGCGGGATAAGTATTTT. The chain joins TRBV7-9 to TRBJ2-3; 7 bases fit TRBD2. CDR1 is SEHNR, CDR2 FQNEAQ, per germline (reference sequence). The CDR3 contains 12 residues. With V trimmed by 0 bases and J by 13 bases, 4 bases remained unmatched. Drawing the rest from reference TRBV7-9 and TRBJ2-3, the complete variable domain is DTGVSQNPRHKITKRGQNVTFRCDPISEHNRLYWYRQTLGQGPEFLTYFQNEAQLEKSRLLSDRFSAERPKGSFSTLEIQRTEQGDSAMYLCASSLAERDKYFGPGTRLTVL.